Here is one T cell receptor (beta chain) with its context. Only in-frame clones appear in the TCRdb table, and some are missing; sequencing was by immunoSEQ multiplex PCR. In the table there are about 66,000 clones, around nine tenths of which are singletons. The record originates from a study of technical replicates of blood from several donors. CDR1 and CDR2 from the germline V gene are SEHNR and FQNEAQ (reference sequence). The CDR3 is 15 residues long. With V trimmed by 1 base and J by 5 bases, 4 bases remained unmatched. The sequenced sample consisted of T cells isolated from PBMCs. J is TRBJ2-3 and V is TRBV7-9; 9 positions agree with TRBD1. This TCR was recovered from a human donor in good health. CDR3: CASSLGTGEEDTQYF. The DNA for the CDR3 is TGTGCCAGCAGCTTAGGGACAGGGGAGGAAGATACGCAGTATTTT. The full variable domain, with the rest looked up from reference TRBV7-9 and TRBJ2-3, is DTGVSQNPRHKITKRGQNVTFRCDPISEHNRLYWYRQTLGQGPEFLTYFQNEAQLEKSRLLSDRFSAERPKGSFSTLEIQRTEQGDSAMYLCASSLGTGEEDTQYFGPGTRLTVL.